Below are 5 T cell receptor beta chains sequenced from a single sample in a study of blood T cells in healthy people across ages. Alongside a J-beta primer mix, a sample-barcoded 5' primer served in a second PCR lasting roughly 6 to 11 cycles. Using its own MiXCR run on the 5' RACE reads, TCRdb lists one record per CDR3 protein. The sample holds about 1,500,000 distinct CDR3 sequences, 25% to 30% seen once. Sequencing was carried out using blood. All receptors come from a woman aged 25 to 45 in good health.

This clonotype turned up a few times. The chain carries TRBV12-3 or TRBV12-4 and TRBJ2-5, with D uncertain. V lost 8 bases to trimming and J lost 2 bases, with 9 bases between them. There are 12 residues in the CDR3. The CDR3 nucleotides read TGTGCCAGCCCGACCGGTCAAGAGACCCAGTACTTC. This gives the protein CASPTGQETQYF.

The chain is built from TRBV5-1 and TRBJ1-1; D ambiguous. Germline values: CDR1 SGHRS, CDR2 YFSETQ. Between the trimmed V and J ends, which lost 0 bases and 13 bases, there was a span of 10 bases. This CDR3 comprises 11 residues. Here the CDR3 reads CASSLAQLLFF. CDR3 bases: TGCGCCAGCAGCTTGGCTCAGCTTCTTTTCTTT. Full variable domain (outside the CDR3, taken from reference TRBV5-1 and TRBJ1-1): KAGVTQTPRYLIKTRGQQVTLSCSPISGHRSVSWYQQTPGQGLQFLFEYFSETQRNKGNFPGRFSGRQFSNSRSEMNVSTLELGDSALYLCASSLAQLLFFGQGTRLTVV.

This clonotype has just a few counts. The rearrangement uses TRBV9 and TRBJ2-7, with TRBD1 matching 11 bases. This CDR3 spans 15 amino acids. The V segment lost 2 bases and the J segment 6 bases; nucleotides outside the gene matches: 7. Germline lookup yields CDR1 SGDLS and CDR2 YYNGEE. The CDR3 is CASSVRDRGLGEQYF. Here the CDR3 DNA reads TGTGCCAGCAGCGTGAGGGACAGGGGGTTAGGCGAGCAGTACTTC. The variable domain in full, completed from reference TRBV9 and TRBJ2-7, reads DSGVTQTPKHLITATGQRVTLRCSPRSGDLSVYWYQQSLDQGLQFLIQYYNGEERAKGNILERFSAQQFPDLHSELNLSSLELGDSALYFCASSVRDRGLGEQYFGPGTRLTVT.

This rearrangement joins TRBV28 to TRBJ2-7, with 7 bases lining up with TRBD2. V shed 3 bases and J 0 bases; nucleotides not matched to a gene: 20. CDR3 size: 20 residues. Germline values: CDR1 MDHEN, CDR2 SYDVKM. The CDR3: CASSFRGRGLIVGNSYEQYF. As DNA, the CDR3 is TGTGCCAGCAGTTTTCGTGGGAGGGGACTGATTGTGGGGAACTCCTACGAGCAGTACTTC.

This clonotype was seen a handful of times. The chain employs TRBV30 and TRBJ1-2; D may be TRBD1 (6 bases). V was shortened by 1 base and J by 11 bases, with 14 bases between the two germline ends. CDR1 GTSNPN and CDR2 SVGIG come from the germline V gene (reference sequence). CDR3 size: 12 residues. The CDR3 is CAWSEQGLRYTF. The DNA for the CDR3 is TGTGCCTGGAGTGAACAGGGTTTGAGGTACACCTTC.